Given below is one T cell receptor (beta chain) in context. Antigen: not known. CTLA-4 blockade using ipilimumab, together with focal radiation, was received by patients with chemo-refractory metastatic non-small-cell lung cancer. The data were taken from a study of radiotherapy plus CTLA-4 blockade in lung cancer. Study details: Objective responses were documented in about 18% of patients, with disease control in roughly 31%.

Clones were read by immunoSEQ multiplex PCR, and TCRdb kept only the in-frame ones, dropping some. The profile shows 70,000 to 90,000 clones, approximately 84% of them singletons. This CDR3 is 14 amino acids long. V was trimmed by 3 bases and J by 8 bases, leaving 16 bases between them. The germline V gene encodes CDR1 MNHEY and CDR2 SMNVEV (reference sequence). Notes on the study in general: The authors reported that early blood T cell clone dynamics, with interferon-beta, best predicted response. There was expansion of tumor-derived TCR clones in blood after radiotherapy plus ipilimumab.

This sequence originates from a human donor with non-small cell lung cancer who had stable disease on radiotherapy plus ipilimumab. The V call is TRBV27, the J call TRBJ1-2; tentatively, D is TRBD1 (6 bases). This sample comprised peripheral blood, obtained from a patient treated with radiotherapy plus ipilimumab. The CDR3 bases are TGTGCCAGCAGTTTGTCACAGGGTCTTGGCGGCTACACCTTC. This translates into CASSLSQGLGGYTF.